The 28 T cell receptor beta chains below all came from one sample that was sequenced in a study of human T cells and chemical hapten exposure. Time point indicated: patch test 2, 6 weeks after DPC sensitization. The sample's treatment: therapeutic diphenylcyclopropenone sensitization with weekly scalp DPC. Using its own MiXCR run on the RACE reads, TCRdb lists one record per CDR3 protein. The sample has roughly 150,000 distinct CDR3 sequences; about 10% are singletons. The specimen comprised whole blood, sampled in connection with sensitization to the hapten diphenylcyclopropenone (DPC). These receptor sequences come from a woman between 45 and 60 years old with alopecia areata. Some clones in this sample may be carry-over from other donors' samples.

Many counts were recorded for this clonotype. This rearrangement joins TRBV10-1 to TRBJ2-5; D not resolved. Trimming shortened V by 3 bases and J by 4 bases, and 9 bases separated the two germline ends. The CDR3 length is 13 residues. Germline V lookup: CDR1 WNHNN, CDR2 SYGVQD (reference sequence). CDR3 sequence reads: CASSDRNSETQYF. The CDR3 DNA reads as TGCGCCAGCAGTGACCGGAATTCAGAGACCCAGTACTTC.

This clonotype has at least ten counts. This chain links TRBV30 with TRBJ1-5; D is unclear. Germline CDR1 GTSNPN, CDR2 SVGIG (reference sequence). The CDR3 runs 14 residues. V was trimmed by 0 bases and J by 4 bases, leaving 10 bases between them. The CDR3 here is CAWSVAADNQPQHF. The CDR3 DNA follows: TGTGCCTGGAGTGTCGCAGCCGATAATCAGCCCCAGCATTTT.

This clonotype was detected a few times. CDR3 bases: TGTGCCACCAGGACTAGCGGGATTTCTGTTCGAGAGACCCAGTACTTC. Protein sequence: CATRTSGISVRETQYF. The V call is TRBV24-1, the J call TRBJ2-5, with 11 bases lining up with TRBD2. The CDR3 runs to 16 residues. Per the germline V gene, CDR1 is KGHDR and CDR2 is SFDVKD. Trimming at V came to 7 bases and at J to 4 bases, leaving 10 bases not matched to a gene.

In this sample, this clonotype turned up many times. J is TRBJ2-5 and V is TRBV18, with 9 bases fitting TRBD1. Germline V gene lookup returns CDR1 KGHSH and CDR2 LQKENI. J gave up 6 bases and V 3 bases, and 14 bases lay outside the gene matches. The CDR3 contains 17 residues. CDR3 in DNA: TGTGCCAGCTCACCCCCGGGGAACACAGGGGGCTTGAAGACCCAGTACTTC. As protein: CASSPPGNTGGLKTQYF.

This clonotype appeared a few times. The V call is TRBV14, the J call TRBJ2-3; TRBD1 matches at 8 bases. This CDR3 comprises 16 residues. With V trimmed by 2 bases and J by 1 base, 5 bases remained unmatched. CDR1 is SGHDN and CDR2 is FVKESK in the germline V gene. The CDR3, as DNA: TGTGCCAGCAGCCAATTGCCGGGACAGGGCACAGATACGCAGTATTTT. Protein sequence: CASSQLPGQGTDTQYF.

The chain is built from TRBV12-3 or TRBV12-4 and TRBJ2-4, with D hard to call. CDR3 length: 14 amino acids. Trimming cost V 3 bases and J 0 bases, with 6 bases left between them. CDR3 bases: TGTGCCAGCAGTTTTGCCGGAGCCAAAAACATTCAGTACTTC. Its protein is CASSFAGAKNIQYF.

The V call is TRBV25-1, the J call TRBJ1-1; the match to TRBD1 covers 10 bases. Germline V gives CDR1 MGHDK, CDR2 SYGVNS. The V and J ends lost 1 base and 6 bases, in that order; junction bases with no gene match: 5. The CDR3 has 15 residues. The CDR3 bases are TGTGCCAGCAGTGAATGGGGGACAGGGGTCGCTGAAGCTTTCTTT. It codes for CASSEWGTGVAEAFF. Full variable domain (rest looked up from reference TRBV25-1 and TRBJ1-1): EADIYQTPRYLVIGTGKKITLECSQTMGHDKMYWYQQDPGMELHLIHYSYGVNSTEKGDLSSESTVSRIRTEHFPLTLESARPSHTSQYLCASSEWGTGVAEAFFGQGTRLTVV.

The table lists this clonotype with many counts. The rearrangement uses TRBV30 and TRBJ2-7; TRBD1 or TRBD2 may be the D gene (5 bases each). V lost 2 bases and J lost 3, with 8 bases in between. The CDR3 is made up of 12 amino acids. The germline CDR1 and CDR2 sequences are GTSNPN and SVGIG (reference sequence). The DNA of the CDR3 is TGTGCCTGGAGTTCGAGGGGCTACGAGCAGTACTTC. It codes for CAWSSRGYEQYF.

The chain links TRBV29-1 to TRBJ2-1; the match to TRBD2 covers 14 bases. The CDR3 has 13 residues. Trimming at V came to 4 bases and at J to 10 bases, leaving 3 bases not matched to a gene. CDR1 is SQVTM and CDR2 is ANQGSEA in the germline V gene. The chain's CDR3 is CSVGLAGGHEQFF. CDR3 coding DNA: TGCAGCGTTGGACTAGCGGGAGGGCACGAGCAGTTCTTC.

Only a few counts were recorded for this clonotype. The V and J genes are TRBV6-2 or TRBV6-3 and TRBJ2-7, with TRBD2 matching 8 bases. Germline-derived CDR1 and CDR2 are MNHEY and SVGEGT. V was clipped by 6 bases and J by 6 bases; unmatched bases: 13. This CDR3 contains 15 residues. Here the CDR3 DNA reads TGTGCCAGCAGCTTGATTGAGCGGGAGCGCTCCGAGCAGTACTTC. Its translation: CASSLIERERSEQYF.

V and J are TRBV19 and TRBJ1-5; D perhaps matches TRBD1 (5 bases). Germline CDR1 reads LNHDA; CDR2 reads SQIVND (reference sequence). V shed 3 bases and J shed 6 bases, with 12 bases lying between them. This CDR3 spans 14 amino acids. The CDR3, as DNA: TGTGCCAGTAGTATCAGGGAACCCAGTCAGCCCCAGCATTTT. Amino acids: CASSIREPSQPQHF. Variable domain in full (rest from reference TRBV19 and TRBJ1-5): DGGITQSPKYLFRKEGQNVTLSCEQNLNHDAMYWYRQDPGQGLRLIYYSQIVNDFQKGDIAEGYSVSREKKESFPLTVTSAQKNPTAFYLCASSIREPSQPQHFGDGTRLSIL.

This sequence joins TRBV6-5 and TRBJ2-5; the match to TRBD1 covers 8 bases. V dropped 6 bases and J dropped 4; count of bases not matched to a gene: 4. Germline V gene data show CDR1 as MNHEY and CDR2 as SVGAGI. The CDR3 totals 13 residues. DNA for the CDR3: TGTGCCAGCAGGAGGACAGGGTCAGAGACCCAGTACTTC. This translates into CASRRTGSETQYF.

The genes are TRBV5-1 and TRBJ2-5; 7 bases are a match to TRBD2. V shed 4 bases, J shed 5 bases, and the junction held 11 bases outside the gene matches. The CDR3 is 15 amino acids. Germline V CDR1 and CDR2: SGHRS, YFSETQ. CDR3 region: CASSGDGRSGETQYF. CDR3 nucleotides: TGCGCCAGCAGCGGGGACGGGCGTAGCGGGGAGACCCAGTACTTC.

The chain recombines TRBV5-4 with TRBJ1-3, with no clear D. Germline lookup yields CDR1 SGHNT and CDR2 YYREEE (reference sequence). Deletions cut 9 bases from V and 3 bases from J, with 10 bases between. The CDR3 runs 12 residues. CDR3 sequence: CAITEFGNTIYF. The CDR3 bases are TGTGCCATCACAGAATTTGGAAACACCATATATTTT.

This clonotype appeared a few times. V and J are TRBV20-1 and TRBJ2-3, with no clear D. Germline loops: CDR1 DFQATT, CDR2 SNEGSKA (reference sequence). The CDR3 runs 15 residues. V was clipped by 1 base and J by 0 bases, with 11 bases between them. The CDR3 reads CSARGGPGSTDTQYF. The CDR3 nucleotides read TGCAGTGCTAGAGGGGGTCCCGGTAGCACAGATACGCAGTATTTT.

This clonotype was counted only a few times. J is TRBJ1-1 and V is TRBV18; D remains unclear. Trimming left V 6 bases short and J 5 bases short, with 13 bases between. Germline V lookup: CDR1 KGHSH, CDR2 LQKENI. The CDR3 loop spans 13 amino acids. For the CDR3, the DNA is TGTGCCAGCTCCCCAGGAGGGATAACTGAAGCTTTCTTT. This codes for CASSPGGITEAFF.

This clonotype was recorded at least ten times. The chain joins TRBV7-2 to TRBJ1-2; D gene unclear. Germline CDR1 reads SGHTA; CDR2 reads FQGNSA. V was clipped by 3 bases and J by 11 bases, with 19 bases between them. The CDR3 extends over 14 amino acids. The CDR3 DNA follows: TGTGCCAGCAGCTTGGGCGGCCGGACGAGAAGGTACACCTTC. Protein product: CASSLGGRTRRYTF.

This clonotype was detected only a few times. V and J are TRBV6-5 and TRBJ1-6; TRBD1 matches at 7 bases. Losses at the gene ends were 0 bases for V and 10 bases for J; bases not matched to a gene: 6. Germline values: CDR1 MNHEY, CDR2 SVGAGI. This CDR3 region has 15 residues. The CDR3 bases are TGTGCCAGCAGTTACTCGCGGCAGGGGGTATCACCCCTCCACTTT. It encodes CASSYSRQGVSPLHF.

This sequence joins TRBV19 and TRBJ2-1; 11 bases are shared with TRBD2. The CDR3 totals 15 residues. Germline V lookup: CDR1 LNHDA, CDR2 SQIVND (reference sequence). The junction had 8 bases not matched to a gene; V was cut back by 10 bases and J by 3 bases. The CDR3 here is CANVAGGPNYNEQFF. In nucleotides, the CDR3 is TGTGCCAACGTAGCGGGAGGGCCGAACTACAATGAGCAGTTCTTC.

In its sample, this clonotype was seen a few times. This chain uses TRBV11-2 with TRBJ2-5; D is uncertain. Per germline, CDR1 SGHAT and CDR2 FQNNGV. This CDR3 has 14 residues. V gave up 5 bases and J gave up 0 bases, with 10 bases separating them. Written as DNA, the CDR3 is TGTGCCAGCAGCCCAAGATCGTACCAAGAGACCCAGTACTTC. It specifies CASSPRSYQETQYF.

The chain uses TRBV7-3 and TRBJ2-1, with D possibly matching TRBD2 (6 bases). The germline V gene has CDR1 SGHTA and CDR2 FQGTGA. The V end lost 5 bases, the J end lost 0 bases, and 32 bases lay between the germline ends. This CDR3 has 22 residues. The CDR3 region is CASSLGLAPALPGGSSYNEQFF. The CDR3 DNA sequence: TGTGCCAGCAGCCTCGGATTGGCCCCCGCCTTACCAGGAGGGAGCTCCTACAATGAGCAGTTCTTC.

The rearrangement joins TRBV29-1 to TRBJ1-2, with TRBD1 matching over 7 bases. Trimming took 8 bases from V and 4 from J; bases not matched to a gene: 7. The CDR3 covers 12 residues. Germline V CDR1 and CDR2: SQVTM, ANQGSEA. For the CDR3, the DNA is TGCAGCCTATCGGACAGGACCTATGGCTACACCTTC. This encodes CSLSDRTYGYTF.

The chain combines TRBV19 with TRBJ2-3, with TRBD1 matching 8 bases. This CDR3 region has 15 residues. CDR1 is LNHDA, CDR2 SQIVND, per germline (reference sequence). V lost 7 bases, J lost 3 bases, and 9 bases stayed unmatched. In nucleotides, the CDR3 is TGTGCCAGTATCCCGACAGGGGAGAGAACAGATACGCAGTATTTT. Translating gives CASIPTGERTDTQYF.

This clonotype was recorded many times. This chain links TRBV20-1 with TRBJ1-1; no clear D. V dropped 4 bases and J dropped 0 bases, with 15 bases sitting between them. The CDR3 is 15 residues long. Per germline, CDR1 DFQATT and CDR2 SNEGSKA (reference sequence). The DNA of the CDR3 is TGCAGTGCTAAATGGACGGGAGTGGTGAACACTGAAGCTTTCTTT. Protein: CSAKWTGVVNTEAFF.

This clonotype was recorded a few times. The chain couples TRBV13 to TRBJ2-3; tentative D call: TRBD2 (6 bases). V lost 6 bases, J lost 6 bases, and 22 bases lay in between. CDR3 length: 16 residues. CDR1 is PRHDT and CDR2 is FYEKMQ in the germline V gene (reference sequence). Here the CDR3 DNA reads TGTGCCAGCAGATATCCACTAGCTCCGAGAGGGGATACGCAGTATTTT. Amino acid sequence: CASRYPLAPRGDTQYF.

This clonotype was counted at least ten times. This chain joins TRBV18 and TRBJ2-1; 7 nucleotides align to TRBD2. The junction had 11 bases not matched to a gene; V was cut back by 0 bases and J by 6 bases. This CDR3 contains 17 residues. Looked up from germline, CDR1 is KGHSH and CDR2 is LQKENI. CDR3 sequence: CASSPPGVAGAINEQFF. DNA of the CDR3: TGTGCCAGCTCACCACCGGGAGTTGCGGGAGCTATCAATGAGCAGTTCTTC.

This clonotype was seen a few times. This chain links TRBV5-4 with TRBJ2-7, with TRBD2 matching 8 bases. The germline V gene has CDR1 SGHNT and CDR2 YYREEE (reference sequence). The CDR3 totals 16 residues. The V and J ends lost 1 base and 4 bases, in that order; junction bases with no gene match: 10. As DNA, the CDR3 is TGTGCCAGCAGCTTGCCCGGGAGGGCCGGATCATACGAGCAGTACTTC. Amino acids: CASSLPGRAGSYEQYF.

This sequence joins TRBV27 and TRBJ2-6; TRBD1 is a possible D gene (5 bases). Per the germline V gene, CDR1 is MNHEY and CDR2 is SMNVEV (reference sequence). This CDR3 spans 14 amino acids. The V and J ends lost 2 bases and 4 bases respectively, with 6 bases between them. DNA of the CDR3: TGTGCCAGCAGTTTAAGGGGCGGGGCCAACGTCCTGACTTTC. Its translation is CASSLRGGANVLTF.